This T cell receptor beta chain was observed in a study of CXCR3-negative and CXCR3-positive naive CD8 T cells. Naive CD8+ T cells displayed a CD45RO-CCR7+CD27+CD95- phenotype. CDR3 length equals 17 residues. Germline V gene data show CDR1 as SGHDN and CDR2 as FVKESK. UMI labels and 5' RACE were used to prepare the TRB cDNA libraries. TCRdb re-called the 5' RACE reads, yielding one record per CDR3 amino acid sequence without DNA. This sample's table reports approximately 5,000 distinct CDR3 sequences. Study findings and constraints: More hydrophobic TRB CDR3s were found in CXCR3-positive naive cells than in CXCR3-negative naive cells.

By frequency, this clonotype is medium-sized (0.01 to 0.1%). Its antigen remains unidentified. The chain combines TRBV14 with TRBJ1-3. The sequence came from a human donor in good health. Some clones in this sample may be carry-over from other donors' samples. The sample was naive CXCR3+ CD8+ T cells from blood. Subset here: CD45RO-CCR7+CD27+CD95- naive CD8+ T cells expressing CXCR3 (TNR3+). The CDR3 is CASSPRSYAAPGNTIYF.